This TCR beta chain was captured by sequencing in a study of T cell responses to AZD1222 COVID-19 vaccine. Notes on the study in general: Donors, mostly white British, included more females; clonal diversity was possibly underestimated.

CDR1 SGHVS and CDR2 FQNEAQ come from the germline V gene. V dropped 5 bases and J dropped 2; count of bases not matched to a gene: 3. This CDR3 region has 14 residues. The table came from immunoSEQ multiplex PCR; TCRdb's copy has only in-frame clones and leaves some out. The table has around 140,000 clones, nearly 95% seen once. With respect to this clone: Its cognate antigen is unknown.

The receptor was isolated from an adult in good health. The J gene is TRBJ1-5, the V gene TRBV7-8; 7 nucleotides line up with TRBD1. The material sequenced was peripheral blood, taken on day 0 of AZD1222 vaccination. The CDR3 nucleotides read TGTGCCAGCAGCCGACAGGGAGGCAATCAGCCCCAGCATTTT. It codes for CASSRQGGNQPQHF.